The clone carrying this TCR beta chain appeared once. Its antigen remains unidentified. This was the immunoSEQ v3.0 assay at survey level. Profiling relied on immunoSEQ multiplex PCR, and the TCRdb table lists in-frame clones only, not all of them. The sample has 21,000 or so clones, over 75% seen once. These data are taken from a study of long-term antiretroviral therapy in people with HIV. General observations from the study: The repertoire was dominated at all time points by clones expanded before ART.

There are 15 residues in the CDR3. Germline V gene data show CDR1 as SGHTA and CDR2 as FQGTGA. V lost 1 base, J lost 4 bases, and 11 bases lay in between. The sample was unsorted PBMCs, taken 0.3 years after starting antiretroviral therapy. V usage is TRBV7-3 and J usage is TRBJ2-1; D gene ambiguous. This receptor was taken from a man between 45 and 60 years old with HIV. The CDR3, as DNA: TGTGCCAGCAGCTTAAATCTAGTCATGTACAATGAGCAGTTCTTC. Its translation is CASSLNLVMYNEQFF.